This is a list of T cell receptor beta chains from one sample in a study of blood T cells in healthy people across ages. TCRdb processed the 5' RACE reads anew with MiXCR; each CDR3 protein has one entry. The sample consists of around 1,800,000 distinct CDR3 sequences, approximately 39% of them appearing once. The sequenced sample consisted of blood. The receptors were gathered from a human donor in good health. Each CDR3 is given without its conserved first and last residue. For some rows the clone size is stated as once, few or many, or as a class when expanded; others skip it.

J gene	V gene	clone size	CDR3 protein
TRBJ2-3	TRBV6-2/TRBV6-3	-	ASMDRGPRADTQY
TRBJ1-5	TRBV20-1	-	SVLTGQSNQPQH
-	TRBV10-3	few	ATSGSQETQY
TRBJ2-3	TRBV3-1	-	ASSHPPGRNTDTQY
TRBJ2-5	TRBV27	-	ASSPSRRGFRETQY
TRBJ1-2	TRBV7-2	many	ASSLSAANYGYT
TRBJ1-5	TRBV4-3	-	ASSQDSDSSGQPQH
TRBJ2-7	TRBV7-9	many	ASSPTLGEQY
TRBJ2-5	TRBV24-1	-	ATSDSDDYKETQY
TRBJ1-1	TRBV2	-	ASSEAGMNTEAF
TRBJ2-5	TRBV12-3/TRBV12-4	-	ASSRQGAPETQY
TRBJ2-1	TRBV11-3	-	ASSAINDEQF
TRBJ2-1	TRBV20-1	few	SAQYQGAASYNEQF
TRBJ2-6	TRBV13	-	ASSSRLSGANVLT
TRBJ2-3	TRBV19	-	ASSIVNTRPPTDTQY
TRBJ2-1	TRBV20-1	-	SALDRSYNEQF
TRBJ2-7	TRBV12-3/TRBV12-4	-	ASSLVLGAVYEQY
TRBJ2-1	TRBV24-1	-	ATSDPSGGGEEQF
TRBJ1-1	TRBV29-1	few	SVEGTAGGEAF
TRBJ1-2	TRBV7-2	-	ASSLVLIGDSSYGYT
TRBJ1-1	TRBV9	-	ASSNSLEGADTEAF
TRBJ2-1	TRBV3-1	-	ASSQDRNRVNEQF
TRBJ2-7	TRBV6-5	few	ATATFPSSYEQY
TRBJ2-7	TRBV5-1	-	ASSSPGLALLEQY
TRBJ2-3	TRBV6-6	-	ASSYGTGPQDTQY
TRBJ1-1	TRBV7-9	-	ASSLAGARAF
TRBJ2-1	TRBV11-2	-	ASSFSTGGLNEQF
TRBJ2-7	TRBV10-3	-	ATSAVEGAQY
TRBJ1-3	TRBV13	-	ASSLALGRSGSTIY
TRBJ1-6	TRBV11-3	-	ASSSGTPSSPPH
TRBJ2-3	TRBV6-2/TRBV6-3	-	ASSYPRGAYTASDLSTDTQY
TRBJ2-1	TRBV20-1	-	SARPTTGGPYNEQF
TRBJ2-5	TRBV20-1	few	SARDGLAGQETQY
TRBJ2-1	TRBV7-8	-	ASSEHRTAPYNEQF
TRBJ2-6	TRBV5-1	-	ASSFGVKGANVLT
TRBJ2-5	TRBV7-7	-	ASSPGTAHQETQY
TRBJ2-7	TRBV11-1	many	ASSFPGSHYEQY
TRBJ2-7	TRBV20-1	few	SARNAESYEQY
TRBJ2-5	TRBV7-2	-	ASSPQAPGPQETQY
TRBJ2-1	TRBV6-5	-	ASNWQAGNEQF
TRBJ2-1	TRBV20-1	-	SADQGDYSEQF
TRBJ2-5	TRBV20-1	few	SATGGGWETQY
TRBJ2-1	TRBV20-1	few	SARLAGGSNEQF
TRBJ2-3	TRBV4-3	few	ASSQEGRTSAADTQY
TRBJ1-1	TRBV29-1	-	SVVLQSSGTEAF
TRBJ1-5	TRBV6-5	once	ASSDFGGSNQPQH
TRBJ2-7	TRBV24-1	few	ATQRRTGIYEQY
TRBJ2-1	TRBV12-3/TRBV12-4	-	ASSEWGEQF
TRBJ2-3	TRBV12-3/TRBV12-4	few	ASSMDRLSIGDTQY
TRBJ2-5	TRBV7-8	-	ASSFPTPGVGETQY
TRBJ2-1	TRBV20-1	-	SARARSGQTYNEQF
TRBJ2-7	TRBV28	-	ASSFVQGGEQY
TRBJ1-3	TRBV29-1	-	SVGTRVHAGGNTIY
TRBJ2-1	TRBV4-3	-	ASSPSESSYNEQF
TRBJ1-1	TRBV18	-	ASSPIDDSTYTEAF